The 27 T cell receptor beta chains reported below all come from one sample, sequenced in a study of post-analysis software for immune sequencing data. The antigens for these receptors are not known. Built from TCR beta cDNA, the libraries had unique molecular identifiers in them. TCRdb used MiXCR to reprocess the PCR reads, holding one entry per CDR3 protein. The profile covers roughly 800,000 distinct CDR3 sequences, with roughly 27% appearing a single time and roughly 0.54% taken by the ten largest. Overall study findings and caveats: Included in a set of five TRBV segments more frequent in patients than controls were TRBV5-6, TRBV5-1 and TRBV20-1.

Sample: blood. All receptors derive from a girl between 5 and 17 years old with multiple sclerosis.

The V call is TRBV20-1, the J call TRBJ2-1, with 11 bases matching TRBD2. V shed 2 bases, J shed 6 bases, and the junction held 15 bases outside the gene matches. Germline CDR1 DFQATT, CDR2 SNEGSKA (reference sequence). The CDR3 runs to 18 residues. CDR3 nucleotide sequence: TGCAGTGCTAGATCGCCTGGGGTAGCGGGGGGGGTACCCAATGAGCAGTTCTTC. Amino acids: CSARSPGVAGGVPNEQFF.

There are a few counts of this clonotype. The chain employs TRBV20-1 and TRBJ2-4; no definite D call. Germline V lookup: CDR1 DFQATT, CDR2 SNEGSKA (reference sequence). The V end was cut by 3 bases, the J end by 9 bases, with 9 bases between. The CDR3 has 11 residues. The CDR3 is CSASPGGIQYF. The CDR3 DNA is TGCAGTGCTAGTCCAGGTGGCATTCAGTACTTC.

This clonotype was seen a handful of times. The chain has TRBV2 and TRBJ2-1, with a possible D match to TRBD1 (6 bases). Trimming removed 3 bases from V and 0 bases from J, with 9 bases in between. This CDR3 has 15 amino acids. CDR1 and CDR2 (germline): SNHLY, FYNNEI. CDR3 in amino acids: CASSDRGSSYNEQFF. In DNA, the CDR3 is TGTGCCAGCAGTGACAGGGGCAGCTCCTACAATGAGCAGTTCTTC.

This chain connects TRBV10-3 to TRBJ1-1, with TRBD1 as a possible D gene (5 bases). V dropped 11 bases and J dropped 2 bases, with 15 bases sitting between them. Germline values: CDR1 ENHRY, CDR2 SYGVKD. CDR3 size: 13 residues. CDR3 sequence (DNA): TGTGCCGTCCGGGACGGCTTCAACACTGAAGCTTTCTTT. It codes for CAVRDGFNTEAFF.

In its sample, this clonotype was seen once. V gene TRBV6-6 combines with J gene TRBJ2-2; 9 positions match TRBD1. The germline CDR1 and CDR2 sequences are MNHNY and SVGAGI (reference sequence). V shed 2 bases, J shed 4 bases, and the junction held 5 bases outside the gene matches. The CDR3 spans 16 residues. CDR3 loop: CASSYPTGGGTGELFF. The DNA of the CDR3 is TGTGCCAGCAGTTACCCGACAGGGGGTGGCACCGGGGAGCTGTTTTTT.

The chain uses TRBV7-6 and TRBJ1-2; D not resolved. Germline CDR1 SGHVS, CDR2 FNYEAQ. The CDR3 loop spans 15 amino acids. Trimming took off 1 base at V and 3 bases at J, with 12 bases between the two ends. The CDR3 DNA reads TGTGCCAGCAGCTTAGAGGGCCGAGCAGACTATGGCTACACCTTC. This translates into CASSLEGRADYGYTF.

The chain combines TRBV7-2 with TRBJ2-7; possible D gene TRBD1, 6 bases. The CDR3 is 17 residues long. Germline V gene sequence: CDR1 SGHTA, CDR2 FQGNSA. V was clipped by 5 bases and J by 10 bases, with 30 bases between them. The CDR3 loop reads CASSPRGEYRDAIAQYF. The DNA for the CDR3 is TGTGCCAGCAGCCCGAGGGGAGAGTACAGGGACGCAATTGCCCAGTACTTC.

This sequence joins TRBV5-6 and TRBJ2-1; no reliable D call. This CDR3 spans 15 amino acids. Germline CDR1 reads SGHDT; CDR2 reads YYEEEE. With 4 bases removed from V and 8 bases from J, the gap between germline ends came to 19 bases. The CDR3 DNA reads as TGTGCCAGCAGCCGCACATCCGCCAAACCCTATGAGCAGTTCTTC. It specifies CASSRTSAKPYEQFF. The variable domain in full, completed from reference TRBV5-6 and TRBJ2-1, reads DAGVTQSPTHLIKTRGQQVTLRCSPKSGHDTVSWYQQALGQGPQFIFQYYEEEERQRGNFPDRFSGHQFPNYSSELNVNALLLGDSALYLCASSRTSAKPYEQFFGPGTRLTVL.

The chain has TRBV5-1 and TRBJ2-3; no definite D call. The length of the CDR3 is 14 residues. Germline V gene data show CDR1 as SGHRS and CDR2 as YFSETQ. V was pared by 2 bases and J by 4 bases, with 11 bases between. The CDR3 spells CASSLSFSADTQYF. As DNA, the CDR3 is TGCGCCAGCAGCTTATCCTTTTCGGCAGATACGCAGTATTTT.

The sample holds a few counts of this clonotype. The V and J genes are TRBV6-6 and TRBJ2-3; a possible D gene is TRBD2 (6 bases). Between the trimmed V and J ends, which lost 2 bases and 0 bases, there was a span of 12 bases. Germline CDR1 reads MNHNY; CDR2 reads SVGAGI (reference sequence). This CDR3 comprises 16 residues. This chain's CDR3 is CASSYAGISSTDTQYF. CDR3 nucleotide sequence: TGTGCCAGCAGTTACGCGGGAATCTCGAGCACAGATACGCAGTATTTT.

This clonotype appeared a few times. The CDR3 coding sequence is TGTGCCAGCAGTGCGTACAGGGGGACTAACACTGAAGCTTTCTTT. Its translation: CASSAYRGTNTEAFF. The rearrangement uses TRBV27 and TRBJ1-1; 8 bases fit TRBD1. Losses at the gene ends were 5 bases for V and 2 bases for J; bases not matched to a gene: 7. The CDR3 consists of 15 residues. CDR1 and CDR2 from the germline V gene are MNHEY and SMNVEV (reference sequence).

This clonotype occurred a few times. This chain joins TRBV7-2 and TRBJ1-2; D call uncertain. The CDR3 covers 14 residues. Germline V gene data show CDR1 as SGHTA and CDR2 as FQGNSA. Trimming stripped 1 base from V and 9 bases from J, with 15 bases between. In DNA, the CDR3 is TGTGCCAGCAGCTTAGGGGCGAACTCTATAAGCTACACCTTC. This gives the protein CASSLGANSISYTF. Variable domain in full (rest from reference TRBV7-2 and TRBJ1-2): GAGVSQSPSNKVTEKGKDVELRCDPISGHTALYWYRQSLGQGLEFLIYFQGNSAPDKSGLPSDRFSAERTGGSVSTLTIQRTQQEDSAVYLCASSLGANSISYTFGSGTRLTVV.

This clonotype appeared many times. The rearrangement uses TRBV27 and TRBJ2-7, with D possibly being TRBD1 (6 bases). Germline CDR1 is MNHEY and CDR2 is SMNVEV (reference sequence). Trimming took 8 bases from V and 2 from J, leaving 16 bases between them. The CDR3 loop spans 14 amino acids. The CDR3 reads CASGLQQGPYEQYF. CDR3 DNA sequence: TGTGCCAGCGGGTTACAACAGGGTCCCTACGAGCAGTACTTC.

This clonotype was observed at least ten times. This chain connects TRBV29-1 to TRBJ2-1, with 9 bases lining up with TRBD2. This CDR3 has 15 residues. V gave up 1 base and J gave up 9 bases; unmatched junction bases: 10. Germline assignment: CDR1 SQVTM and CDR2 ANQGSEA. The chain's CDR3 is CSVEGASGMGFEQFF. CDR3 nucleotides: TGCAGCGTTGAAGGGGCTAGCGGGATGGGGTTTGAGCAGTTCTTC.

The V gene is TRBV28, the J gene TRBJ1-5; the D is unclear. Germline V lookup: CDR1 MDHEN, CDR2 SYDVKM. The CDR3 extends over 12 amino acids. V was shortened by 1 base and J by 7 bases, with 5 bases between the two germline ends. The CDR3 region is CASSLFLQPQHF. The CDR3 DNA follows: TGTGCCAGCAGTTTATTCCTCCAGCCCCAGCATTTT.

The CDR3 DNA reads TGTGCCAGCAGCCCGGGGGAACTGTACGAGCAGTACTTC. Its protein product is CASSPGELYEQYF. This chain joins TRBV9 and TRBJ2-7; maybe TRBD2 (6 bases). There are 13 residues in the CDR3. The germline V gene has CDR1 SGDLS and CDR2 YYNGEE. Trimming removed 4 bases at V and 4 bases at J, with 12 bases between.

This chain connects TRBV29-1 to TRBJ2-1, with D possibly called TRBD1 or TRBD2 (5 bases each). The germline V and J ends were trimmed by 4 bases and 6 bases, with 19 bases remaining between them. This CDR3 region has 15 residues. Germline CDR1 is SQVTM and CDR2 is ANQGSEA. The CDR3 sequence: CSVVGVSGYGNEQFF. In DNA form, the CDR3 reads TGCAGCGTTGTGGGGGTGTCAGGGTATGGCAATGAGCAGTTCTTC.

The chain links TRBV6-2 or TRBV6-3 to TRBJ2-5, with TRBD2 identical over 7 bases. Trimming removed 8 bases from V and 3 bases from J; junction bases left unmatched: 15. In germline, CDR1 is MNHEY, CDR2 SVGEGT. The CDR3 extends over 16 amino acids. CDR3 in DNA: TGTGCCAGCTATCCTCAAAGGCGGGGGAAGGAAGAGACCCAGTACTTC. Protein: CASYPQRRGKEETQYF.

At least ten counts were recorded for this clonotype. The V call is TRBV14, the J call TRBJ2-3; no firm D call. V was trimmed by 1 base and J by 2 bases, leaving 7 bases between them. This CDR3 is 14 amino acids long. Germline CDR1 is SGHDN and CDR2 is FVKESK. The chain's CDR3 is CASSQVTSTDTQYF. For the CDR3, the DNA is TGTGCCAGCAGCCAAGTAACCTCCACAGATACGCAGTATTTT. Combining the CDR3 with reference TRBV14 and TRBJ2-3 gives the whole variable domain EAGVTQFPSHSVIEKGQTVTLRCDPISGHDNLYWYRRVMGKEIKFLLHFVKESKQDESGMPNNRFLAERTGGTYSTLKVQPAELEDSGVYFCASSQVTSTDTQYFGPGTRLTVL.

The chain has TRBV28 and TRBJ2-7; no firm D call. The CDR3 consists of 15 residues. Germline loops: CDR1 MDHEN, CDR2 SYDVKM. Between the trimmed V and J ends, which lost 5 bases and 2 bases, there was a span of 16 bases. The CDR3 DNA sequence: TGTGCCAGCAGTCGGGTGGCGTACCAAACCTACGAGCAGTACTTC. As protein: CASSRVAYQTYEQYF.

In nucleotides, the CDR3 is TGTGCCAGCAGCGGTCAACGGACCAAACGAAAAGAGACCCAGTACTTC. It is translated as CASSGQRTKRKETQYF. The chain couples TRBV11-2 to TRBJ2-5, with D unclear. Germline V lookup: CDR1 SGHAT, CDR2 FQNNGV. The length of the CDR3 is 16 residues. V was cut by 5 bases and J by 3 bases, with 19 bases left in between.

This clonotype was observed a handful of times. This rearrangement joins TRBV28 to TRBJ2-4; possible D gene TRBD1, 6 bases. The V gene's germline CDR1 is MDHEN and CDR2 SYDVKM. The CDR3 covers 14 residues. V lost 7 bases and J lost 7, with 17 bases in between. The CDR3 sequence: CASTSRGGENIQYF. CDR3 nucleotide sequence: TGTGCCAGCACGTCCAGGGGCGGTGAGAACATTCAGTACTTC.

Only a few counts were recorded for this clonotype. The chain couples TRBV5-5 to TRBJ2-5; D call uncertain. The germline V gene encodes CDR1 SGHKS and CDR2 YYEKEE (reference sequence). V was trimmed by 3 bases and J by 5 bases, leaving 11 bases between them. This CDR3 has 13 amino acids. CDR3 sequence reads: CASSWGVPETQYF. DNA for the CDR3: TGTGCCAGCAGCTGGGGTGTCCCGGAGACCCAGTACTTC.

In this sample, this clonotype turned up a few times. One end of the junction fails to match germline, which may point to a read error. The CDR3 DNA follows: TGCGCCAACAGCTTGTCATTCGATGAGCAGTTCTTC. Translation: CANSLSFDEQFF. The rearrangement uses TRBV5-1 and TRBJ2-1; D is unclear. This CDR3 is built from 12 residues. The V gene's germline CDR1 is SGHRS and CDR2 YFSETQ.

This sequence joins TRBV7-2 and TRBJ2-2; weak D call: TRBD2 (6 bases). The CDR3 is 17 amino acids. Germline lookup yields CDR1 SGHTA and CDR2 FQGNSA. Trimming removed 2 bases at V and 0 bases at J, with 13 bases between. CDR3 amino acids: CASSLFSGLTNTGELFF. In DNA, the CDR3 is TGTGCCAGCAGCTTATTTTCGGGACTGACGAACACCGGGGAGCTGTTTTTT.

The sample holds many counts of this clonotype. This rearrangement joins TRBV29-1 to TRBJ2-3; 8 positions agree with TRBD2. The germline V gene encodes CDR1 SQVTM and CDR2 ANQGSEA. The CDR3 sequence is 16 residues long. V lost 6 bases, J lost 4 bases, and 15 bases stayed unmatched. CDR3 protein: CSVRGVASGFPDTQYF. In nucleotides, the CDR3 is TGCAGCGTCCGGGGGGTAGCTAGCGGGTTTCCAGATACGCAGTATTTT.

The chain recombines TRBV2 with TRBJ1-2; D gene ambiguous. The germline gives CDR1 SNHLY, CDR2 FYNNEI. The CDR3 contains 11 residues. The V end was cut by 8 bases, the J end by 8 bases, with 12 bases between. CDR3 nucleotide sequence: TGTGCCAGCGGACTCCGGGAGGGCTACACCTTC. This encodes CASGLREGYTF.